These 30 T cell receptor beta chains share one sample of origin, sequenced in a study of beta chain features in type 1 diabetes. Every bit of the isolated RNA underwent reverse transcription, so sequencing read expressed TCRB transcripts. The table came from immunoSEQ multiplex PCR; TCRdb's copy has only in-frame clones and leaves some out. The table records 390,000 or so clones, around 13% of them present only once. The sequencing input was naive CD4+ T cells from blood. The receptor source for this set is a man younger than 45 in good health.

The table lists this clone with a few counts. The chain has TRBV2 and TRBJ2-1; tentative D call: TRBD1 (5 bases). The V end was cut by 6 bases, the J end by 7 bases, with 16 bases between. This CDR3 contains 14 residues. Germline values: CDR1 SNHLY, CDR2 FYNNEI. CDR3 protein: CASSESGFWNEQFF. In DNA form, the CDR3 reads TGTGCCAGCAGCGAGTCAGGGTTTTGGAATGAGCAGTTCTTC. The variable domain in full, with the rest retrieved from reference TRBV2 and TRBJ2-1, is EPEVTQTPSHQVTQMGQEVILRCVPISNHLYFYWYRQILGQKVEFLVSFYNNEISEKSEIFDDQFSVERPDGSNFTLKIRSTKLEDSAMYFCASSESGFWNEQFFGPGTRLTVL.

This clone was seen more than once but under ten times. This chain links TRBV7-2 with TRBJ1-4, with unresolved D. This CDR3 comprises 12 residues. V was clipped by 5 bases and J by 7 bases, with 8 bases between them. CDR1 is SGHTA, CDR2 FQGNSA, per germline. This chain's CDR3 is CASSTVSEKLFF. The DNA for the CDR3 is TGTGCCAGCAGCACAGTGAGTGAAAAACTGTTTTTT.

The chain employs TRBV11-2 and TRBJ1-1; unclear D gene. Trimming cost V 2 bases and J 1 base, with 2 bases left between them. This CDR3 comprises 12 residues. Germline CDR1 reads SGHAT; CDR2 reads FQNNGV. The CDR3 here is CASSLWNTEAFF. CDR3 DNA: TGTGCCAGCAGCTTATGGAACACTGAAGCTTTCTTT.

This clone was detected only a few times. The V gene is TRBV30, the J gene TRBJ2-5; the match to TRBD1 covers 8 bases. The CDR3 extends over 13 amino acids. Germline V gives CDR1 GTSNPN, CDR2 SVGIG (reference sequence). Trimming removed 4 bases from V and 1 base from J; junction bases left unmatched: 2. The CDR3 region has the DNA TGTGCCTGGAACGACAGGGGCCAAGAGACCCAGTACTTC. Encoded protein: CAWNDRGQETQYF. The full variable domain, in which reference TRBV30 and TRBJ2-5 provide the parts outside the CDR3, is SQTIHQWPATLVQPVGSPLSLECTVEGTSNPNLYWYRQAAGRGLQLLFYSVGIGQISSEVPQNLSASRPQDRQFILSSKKLLLSDSGFYLCAWNDRGQETQYFGPGTRLLVL.

The chain links TRBV15 to TRBJ2-1; D is possibly TRBD2 (5 bases). This CDR3 spans 15 amino acids. Trimming removed 0 bases at V and 10 bases at J, with 16 bases between. CDR1 is LNHNV and CDR2 is YYDKDF in the germline V gene (reference sequence). The chain's CDR3 is CATSRDLRGGWEQFF. The CDR3, as DNA: TGTGCCACCAGCAGAGATCTTAGAGGAGGATGGGAGCAGTTCTTC.

This chain joins TRBV7-9 and TRBJ2-3, with TRBD2 matching 7 bases. Germline V gene lookup returns CDR1 SEHNR and CDR2 FQNEAQ (reference sequence). The CDR3 has 16 residues. Trimming cost V 8 bases and J 0 bases; bases outside gene matches: 11. The CDR3 DNA sequence: TGTGCCAGCCGAGAGAGGCTAGCGGAGAGCACAGATACGCAGTATTTT. It encodes CASRERLAESTDTQYF. The full variable domain, with the rest looked up from reference TRBV7-9 and TRBJ2-3, is DTGVSQNPRHKITKRGQNVTFRCDPISEHNRLYWYRQTLGQGPEFLTYFQNEAQLEKSRLLSDRFSAERPKGSFSTLEIQRTEQGDSAMYLCASRERLAESTDTQYFGPGTRLTVL.

This clone appeared a few times. The rearrangement uses TRBV30 and TRBJ1-3; D not certain. Germline lookup yields CDR1 GTSNPN and CDR2 SVGIG (reference sequence). This CDR3 region has 15 residues. The V gene lost 4 bases and the J gene lost 9 bases, with 22 bases spanning the gap. The DNA for the CDR3 is TGTGCCTGGAAAGCCCCCGGGCCACGTCGCGGCACCATATATTTT. As protein: CAWKAPGPRRGTIYF.

The table lists this clone with a few counts. This sequence joins TRBV4-3 and TRBJ2-1, with D perhaps matching TRBD1 (6 bases). There are 14 residues in the CDR3. CDR1 and CDR2 from the germline V gene are LGHNA and YSLEER. Trimming shortened V by 4 bases and J by 9 bases, and 16 bases separated the two germline ends. CDR3 in amino acids: CASSRDIVLGEQFF. For the CDR3, the DNA is TGCGCCAGCAGCCGGGACATCGTCCTGGGTGAGCAGTTCTTC.

The chain is built from TRBV19 and TRBJ2-6, with D maybe TRBD2 (5 bases). Germline V gives CDR1 LNHDA, CDR2 SQIVND (reference sequence). V gave up 5 bases and J gave up 1 base, with 12 bases separating them. The CDR3 contains 16 residues. The CDR3 protein is CASSDPRGSGANVLTF. CDR3 sequence (DNA): TGTGCCAGTAGTGACCCCCGCGGGTCTGGGGCCAACGTCCTGACTTTC.

This clone was seen only a few times. J is TRBJ2-7 and V is TRBV6-5; 8 nucleotides agree with TRBD1. This CDR3 is built from 12 residues. V gave up 6 bases and J gave up 6 bases; unmatched junction bases: 4. Germline V gene lookup returns CDR1 MNHEY and CDR2 SVGAGI. The CDR3 coding sequence is TGTGCCAGCAGCTCTGGGACAGGCGAGCAGTACTTC. Translated, it gives CASSSGTGEQYF.

The table lists this clone with a few counts. The chain recombines TRBV19 with TRBJ1-5; D gene unclear. Germline CDR1 is LNHDA and CDR2 is SQIVND (reference sequence). V lost 7 bases and J 9 bases, leaving 13 bases between the germline ends. This CDR3 has 12 residues. The DNA for the CDR3 is TGTGCCAGTACGGGTCTCCTGGGGCCCCAGCATTTT. Translated, it gives CASTGLLGPQHF.

This clone was observed once. The chain recombines TRBV15 with TRBJ2-2, with D uncertain. This CDR3 comprises 17 residues. The germline V and J ends were trimmed by 4 bases and 5 bases, with 20 bases remaining between them. Germline CDR1 reads LNHNV; CDR2 reads YYDKDF (reference sequence). The CDR3 nucleotides read TGTGCCACCAGCATGATCGAGGCGGCAGTCAAAACCGGGGAGCTGTTTTTT. Its translation is CATSMIEAAVKTGELFF.

This clone was counted between two and nine times. The chain carries TRBV15 and TRBJ2-1; D gene ambiguous. The V end lost 0 bases, the J end lost 12 bases, and 9 bases lay between the germline ends. This CDR3 contains 12 residues. Germline V gene sequence: CDR1 LNHNV, CDR2 YYDKDF (reference sequence). CDR3 residues: CATSRDRIRQFF. In DNA, the CDR3 is TGTGCCACCAGCAGAGATCGAATCCGGCAGTTCTTC.

This clone was seen only a few times. The chain recombines TRBV5-4 with TRBJ2-5, with a weak D call TRBD1 (6 bases). The V and J ends lost 0 bases and 5 bases respectively, with 14 bases between them. This CDR3 has 15 residues. Per germline, CDR1 SGHNT and CDR2 YYREEE (reference sequence). CDR3: CASSLAPGGLETQYF. The CDR3 DNA sequence: TGTGCCAGCAGCTTGGCCCCTGGGGGCTTGGAGACCCAGTACTTC.

This clone was detected a few times. This chain connects TRBV9 to TRBJ2-2, with a possible D match to TRBD1 (6 bases). CDR1 SGDLS and CDR2 YYNGEE come from the germline V gene. Trimming left V 3 bases short and J 4 bases short, with 13 bases between. The CDR3 length is 15 residues. CDR3 sequence: CASSARDTFTGELFF. CDR3 in DNA: TGTGCCAGCAGCGCCCGGGACACTTTCACCGGGGAGCTGTTTTTT.

The chain has TRBV27 and TRBJ2-7; tentative D call: TRBD2 (6 bases). The CDR3 covers 14 residues. Germline loops: CDR1 MNHEY, CDR2 SMNVEV (reference sequence). With 7 bases removed from V and 3 bases from J, the gap between germline ends came to 16 bases. CDR3 region: CASNRRGGRYEQYF. As DNA, the CDR3 is TGTGCCAGCAATAGGCGAGGAGGGCGCTACGAGCAGTACTTC.

The rearrangement links TRBV11-2 to TRBJ2-4; perhaps TRBD1 as D (5 bases). V lost 5 bases, J lost 2 bases, and 13 bases lay in between. The germline CDR1 and CDR2 sequences are SGHAT and FQNNGV. CDR3 length: 15 residues. CDR3 residues: CASSPRRVTKNIQYF. Here the CDR3 DNA reads TGTGCCAGCAGCCCGCGCAGGGTTACCAAAAACATTCAGTACTTC.

This clone was detected a few times. This chain joins TRBV1 and TRBJ2-3; TRBD2, the table's D call, was not compared with the DNA. TRBV1 is assigned pseudogene status. The CDR3 totals 15 residues. This CDR3 is CTSNRLAETTDTQYF. The CDR3 DNA sequence: TGCACCAGCAACCGACTAGCGGAGACCACAGATACGCAGTATTTT.

The CDR3 protein is CASSRDSKNIQYF. CDR3 coding DNA: TGTGCCAGCAGCCGGGACAGCAAAAACATTCAGTACTTC. V is TRBV6-1 and J is TRBJ2-4; 7 bases are a match to TRBD1. This CDR3 has 13 residues. Trimming took 6 bases from V and 3 from J; bases not matched to a gene: 2. Germline V gives CDR1 MNHNS, CDR2 SASEGT.

The chain uses TRBV25-1 and TRBJ2-5, with 7 positions matching TRBD1. The germline V gene has CDR1 MGHDK and CDR2 SYGVNS. CDR3 length: 17 residues. J lost 7 bases, V lost 7 bases, and 21 bases had no gene match. CDR3 DNA: TGTGCCAGCACCCACCCCGACAGGGCCCTTGTTTATGGGACCCAGTACTTC. It is translated as CASTHPDRALVYGTQYF.

Only a few counts were recorded for this clone. V gene TRBV10-3 combines with J gene TRBJ1-4; D call uncertain. Germline V gene data show CDR1 as ENHRY and CDR2 as SYGVKD. This CDR3 contains 14 residues. The germline V and J ends were trimmed by 4 bases and 7 bases, with 13 bases remaining between them. In nucleotides, the CDR3 is TGTGCCATCAGTGCCTCTTTCAATGGTGAAAAACTGTTTTTT. Its protein product is CAISASFNGEKLFF.

The chain employs TRBV7-2 and TRBJ1-3; D ambiguous. Germline V gene sequence: CDR1 SGHTA, CDR2 FQGNSA. The CDR3 length is 16 residues. V was trimmed by 2 bases and J by 0 bases, leaving 11 bases between them. CDR3 sequence (DNA): TGTGCCAGCAGCTTACTCACCTCATCCTCTGGAAACACCATATATTTT. Amino acid sequence: CASSLLTSSSGNTIYF.

This clone appeared a single time. This chain joins TRBV5-1 and TRBJ2-3; no clear D gene. V was clipped by 0 bases and J by 0 bases, with 8 bases between them. Germline values: CDR1 SGHRS, CDR2 YFSETQ. The CDR3 contains 15 residues. As DNA, the CDR3 is TGCGCCAGCAGCTTGGACGGTATTAGCACAGATACGCAGTATTTT. This translates into CASSLDGISTDTQYF.

This clone occurred a few times. CDR3 loop: CASSRVQGNEQFF. The CDR3 DNA sequence: TGTGCCAGCAGCCGCGTACAGGGTAATGAGCAGTTCTTC. The chain combines TRBV7-2 with TRBJ2-1; perhaps TRBD1 as D (6 bases). The CDR3 contains 13 residues. Germline V gene data show CDR1 as SGHTA and CDR2 as FQGNSA. Trimming removed 5 bases at V and 7 bases at J, with 12 bases between.

In this sample, this clone turned up a few times. The chain uses TRBV6-5 and TRBJ2-4; 9 nucleotides line up with TRBD2. This CDR3 is built from 14 residues. J lost 6 bases, V lost 5 bases, and 5 bases had no gene match. Germline values: CDR1 MNHEY, CDR2 SVGAGI. CDR3 DNA: TGTGCCAGCAGTATTAGCGGGAGTGGAAACATTCAGTACTTC. Protein product: CASSISGSGNIQYF.

J is TRBJ2-5 and V is TRBV27; TRBD2 agrees at 11 bases. Germline V gives CDR1 MNHEY, CDR2 SMNVEV (reference sequence). V dropped 5 bases and J dropped 3; count of bases not matched to a gene: 5. This CDR3 contains 15 residues. The CDR3 protein is CASSVGTSGKETQYF. DNA of the CDR3: TGTGCCAGCAGTGTCGGGACTAGCGGAAAAGAGACCCAGTACTTC.

In this sample, this clone turned up a few times. The chain joins TRBV7-8 to TRBJ2-5; perhaps TRBD2 as D (6 bases). This CDR3 region has 14 residues. The germline V gene encodes CDR1 SGHVS and CDR2 FQNEAQ. The V and J ends lost 2 bases and 6 bases respectively, with 13 bases between them. The CDR3 DNA follows: TGTGCCAGCAGCTTAAAACTAGCCGGGAAGACCCAGTACTTC. Translating gives CASSLKLAGKTQYF.

This rearrangement joins TRBV19 to TRBJ2-1; a weak D match, TRBD2 (5 bases). Trimming left V 5 bases short and J 6 bases short, with 11 bases between. This CDR3 spans 13 amino acids. Germline CDR1 and CDR2: LNHDA and SQIVND (reference sequence). The CDR3 spells CASSGIRGNEQFF. The CDR3 coding sequence is TGTGCCAGTAGTGGCATACGGGGCAATGAGCAGTTCTTC.

The gene calls are TRBV30 and TRBJ2-1, with 10 bases identical to TRBD2. Unmatched junction bases numbered 8, after V lost 1 base and J lost 14 bases. Per germline, CDR1 GTSNPN and CDR2 SVGIG (reference sequence). The CDR3 runs 13 residues. The CDR3 loop reads CAWSGLAGEREFF. The CDR3 nucleotides read TGTGCCTGGAGTGGGCTAGCGGGAGAACGGGAGTTCTTC.

The V gene is TRBV18, the J gene TRBJ2-7, with TRBD2 matching over 8 bases. Germline CDR1 reads KGHSH; CDR2 reads LQKENI. With 5 bases clipped from V and 3 bases from J, the junction kept 9 bases outside the gene matches. CDR3 length: 15 amino acids. The CDR3 region is CASSAGLADDYEQYV. CDR3 nucleotides: TGTGCCAGCTCAGCCGGACTAGCCGACGACTACGAGCAGTACGTC.